These 31 T cell receptor beta chains share one sample of origin, sequenced in a study of blood T cell repertoires in COVID-19. Method: immunoSEQ multiplex PCR; TCRdb's copy keeps in-frame clones and lacks some. The sample records 100,000 to 150,000 clones, approximately 84% being singletons. Sequenced input: peripheral blood. These receptors were taken from a woman aged 80 or older with acute or convalescent COVID-19.

In its sample, this clone was seen once. The DNA for the CDR3 is TGTGCCAGCAGTGGTAGCGGGAGGGGTGAGCAGTTCTTC. Encoded protein: CASSGSGRGEQFF. The V call is TRBV27, the J call TRBJ2-1, with TRBD2 matching 11 bases. CDR3 length equals 13 residues. Losses at the gene ends were 5 bases for V and 9 bases for J; bases not matched to a gene: 3. Germline CDR1 is MNHEY and CDR2 is SMNVEV (reference sequence).

This chain uses TRBV6-5 with TRBJ2-5, with 8 bases fitting TRBD1. The CDR3 covers 15 residues. CDR1 is MNHEY, CDR2 SVGAGI, per germline. J lost 2 bases, V lost 0 bases, and 2 bases had no gene match. CDR3 sequence: CASSYSRTGQETQYF. The CDR3 coding sequence is TGTGCCAGCAGTTACTCCCGGACAGGGCAAGAGACCCAGTACTTC.

The chain carries TRBV4-3 and TRBJ2-2; D uncertain. Trimming shortened V by 0 bases and J by 2 bases, and 16 bases separated the two germline ends. CDR1 and CDR2 from the germline V gene are LGHNA and YSLEER. The CDR3 is made up of 18 amino acids. CDR3 sequence: CASSQESLPAYNTGELFF. As DNA, the CDR3 is TGCGCCAGCAGCCAAGAATCCCTCCCAGCGTACAACACCGGGGAGCTGTTTTTT.

The chain is built from TRBV20-1 and TRBJ2-7; TRBD1 might be the D (6 bases). Germline loops: CDR1 DFQATT, CDR2 SNEGSKA (reference sequence). Trimming stripped 3 bases from V and 4 bases from J, with 19 bases between. The CDR3 totals 15 residues. The CDR3: CSASKGVTLGYEQYF. Here the CDR3 DNA reads TGCAGTGCTAGTAAGGGGGTGACCCTAGGTTACGAGCAGTACTTC.

The V gene is TRBV19, the J gene TRBJ1-2; 9 bases match TRBD1. The CDR3 length is 16 residues. Germline lookup yields CDR1 LNHDA and CDR2 SQIVND (reference sequence). Trimming at V came to 6 bases and at J to 3 bases, leaving 11 bases not matched to a gene. This CDR3 reads CASSRFGTGFDYGYTF. The CDR3 DNA reads as TGTGCCAGTAGCAGGTTCGGGACAGGGTTTGACTATGGCTACACCTTC.

V is TRBV5-8 and J is TRBJ2-7, with TRBD2 matching 8 bases. V lost 2 bases and J lost 7; bases outside the gene matches: 17. The CDR3 runs to 17 residues. Germline CDR1 and CDR2: SGHTS and YDEGEE. CDR3 in amino acids: CASSFPPWRRGGGEQYF. The DNA for the CDR3 is TGTGCCAGCAGCTTCCCACCATGGCGCCGGGGGGGAGGGGAGCAGTACTTC.

This clone was seen more than once but under ten times. This sequence joins TRBV7-2 and TRBJ2-1; TRBD2 is a possible D gene (6 bases). The V end lost 2 bases, the J end lost 7 bases, and 18 bases lay between the germline ends. This CDR3 region has 16 residues. Germline loops: CDR1 SGHTA, CDR2 FQGNSA. Here the CDR3 reads CASSLKRGGKGNEQFF. The CDR3 DNA is TGTGCCAGCAGCTTAAAGAGAGGCGGGAAAGGGAATGAGCAGTTCTTC.

This sequence joins TRBV30 and TRBJ1-2, with D maybe TRBD1 (5 bases). CDR1 is GTSNPN, CDR2 SVGIG, per germline (reference sequence). The CDR3 is 17 residues long. V lost 7 bases and J 0 bases, leaving 24 bases between the germline ends. The CDR3 here is CASRFLGVHLANYGYTF. The CDR3 DNA sequence: TGTGCCTCCCGATTTTTAGGGGTCCACTTAGCTAACTATGGCTACACCTTC. The variable domain in full, completed from reference TRBV30 and TRBJ1-2, reads SQTIHQWPATLVQPVGSPLSLECTVEGTSNPNLYWYRQAAGRGLQLLFYSVGIGQISSEVPQNLSASRPQDRQFILSSKKLLLSDSGFYLCASRFLGVHLANYGYTFGSGTRLTVV.

V usage is TRBV6-5 and J usage is TRBJ2-3; 10 bases agree with TRBD1. Germline V gene data show CDR1 as MNHEY and CDR2 as SVGAGI. The CDR3 length is 15 residues. The J segment lost 6 bases and the V segment lost 5 bases, leaving 8 bases of the junction unmatched. In DNA form, the CDR3 reads TGTGCCAGCAGTATGGGACAGGGGAGAGTCGATACGCAGTATTTT. Translation: CASSMGQGRVDTQYF.

This clone was counted once. The chain joins TRBV6-2 or TRBV6-3 to TRBJ2-7; 16 nucleotides align to TRBD2. Per the germline V gene, CDR1 is MNHEY and CDR2 is SVGEGT. The CDR3 has 18 residues. Trimming cost V 6 bases and J 2 bases; bases outside gene matches: 10. CDR3 in amino acids: CASSSGQGLAGGPYEQYF. In DNA form, the CDR3 reads TGTGCCAGCAGCTCGGGACAGGGACTAGCGGGAGGGCCCTACGAGCAGTACTTC.

This sequence joins TRBV10-1 and TRBJ2-5; D perhaps matches TRBD2 (5 bases). Germline loops: CDR1 WNHNN, CDR2 SYGVQD (reference sequence). There are 13 residues in the CDR3. V was clipped by 3 bases and J by 3 bases, with 8 bases between them. CDR3 sequence (DNA): TGCGCCAGCAGTGACCCCGGGGAAGAGACCCAGTACTTC. It codes for CASSDPGEETQYF.

The rearrangement links TRBV4-1 to TRBJ2-2, with 8 nucleotides matching TRBD1. The CDR3 is made up of 17 amino acids. Germline CDR1 is MGHRA and CDR2 is YSYEKL. V lost 4 bases and J lost 7; bases outside the gene matches: 14. CDR3 in DNA: TGCGCCAGCAGCCTACCCCAGGGGGCCCCCGGGAGCGGGGAGCTGTTTTTT. This gives the protein CASSLPQGAPGSGELFF.

J is TRBJ1-1 and V is TRBV4-3; a possible D gene is TRBD1 (6 bases). This CDR3 spans 15 amino acids. Germline V CDR1 and CDR2: LGHNA, YSLEER. The V gene lost 4 bases and the J gene lost 1 base, with 13 bases spanning the gap. In DNA, the CDR3 is TGCGCCAGCAGCCTAACGACAGGACAGAACACTGAAGCTTTCTTT. It specifies CASSLTTGQNTEAFF.

The chain combines TRBV7-9 with TRBJ2-7; a possible D gene is TRBD1 (6 bases). Looked up from germline, CDR1 is SEHNR and CDR2 is FQNEAQ (reference sequence). V lost 5 bases to trimming and J lost 2 bases, with 13 bases between them. This CDR3 comprises 14 residues. The CDR3 region has the DNA TGTGCCAGCAGCCAGACAGGTCTCCCCTACGAGCAGTACTTC. This codes for CASSQTGLPYEQYF.

The genes are TRBV4-1 and TRBJ1-3; D may be TRBD1 (5 bases). This CDR3 has 15 residues. Germline lookup yields CDR1 MGHRA and CDR2 YSYEKL. V dropped 0 bases and J dropped 8 bases, with 14 bases sitting between them. The CDR3 nucleotides are TGCGCCAGCAGCCAAGATGGGCAGGGTTTGGACACCATATATTTT. Translation: CASSQDGQGLDTIYF.

This clone is deemed medium-sized. This chain uses TRBV27 with TRBJ2-1, with 10 positions matching TRBD2. J was trimmed by 3 bases and V by 5 bases; bases with no gene match: 4. The length of the CDR3 is 15 residues. The germline V gene has CDR1 MNHEY and CDR2 SMNVEV (reference sequence). The CDR3 DNA sequence: TGTGCCAGCAGTCAAGGACTAGCGGACTACAATGAGCAGTTCTTC. As protein: CASSQGLADYNEQFF.

This clone turned up a few times. V and J are TRBV29-1 and TRBJ2-7; tentative D call: TRBD1 (6 bases). V was pared by 4 bases and J by 7 bases, with 17 bases between. Germline V gives CDR1 SQVTM, CDR2 ANQGSEA. The CDR3 covers 13 residues. CDR3 sequence (DNA): TGCAGCGTTGTTCTAGTGGCTAGGGGGGAGCAGTACTTC. Translating gives CSVVLVARGEQYF.

The gene calls are TRBV9 and TRBJ2-5; TRBD1 is a possible D gene (5 bases). Per the germline V gene, CDR1 is SGDLS and CDR2 is YYNGEE. The CDR3 length is 15 residues. With 0 bases removed from V and 2 bases from J, the gap between germline ends came to 11 bases. For the CDR3, the DNA is TGTGCCAGCAGCGTAGGTGGACAACGACAAGAGACCCAGTACTTC. Protein: CASSVGGQRQETQYF.

The rearrangement uses TRBV4-3 and TRBJ1-2; D may be TRBD1 (5 bases). The CDR3 runs to 16 residues. Germline V CDR1 and CDR2: LGHNA, YSLEER. Trimming removed 0 bases at V and 8 bases at J, with 19 bases between. CDR3 sequence (DNA): TGCGCCAGCAGCCAAGATCCCCTCTGGGGGGTGGGAGGCTACACCTTC. Encoded protein: CASSQDPLWGVGGYTF.

The chain carries TRBV11-2 and TRBJ2-7, with D perhaps TRBD2 (6 bases). Per germline, CDR1 SGHAT and CDR2 FQNNGV. The CDR3 sequence is 13 residues long. V was clipped by 8 bases and J by 7 bases, with 18 bases between them. The CDR3 DNA sequence: TGTGCCAGCGGGGATGAGCGGGTGGGTGAGCAGTACTTC. Translation: CASGDERVGEQYF. The full variable domain, its missing parts supplied by reference TRBV11-2 and TRBJ2-7, is EAGVAQSPRYKIIEKRQSVAFWCNPISGHATLYWYQQILGQGPKLLIQFQNNGVVDDSQLPKDRFSAERLKGVDSTLKIQPAKLEDSAVYLCASGDERVGEQYFGPGTRLTVT.

The V and J genes are TRBV2 and TRBJ1-5; possible D gene TRBD1, 6 bases. Per the germline V gene, CDR1 is SNHLY and CDR2 is FYNNEI. This CDR3 has 17 residues. V lost 6 bases and J 0 bases, leaving 18 bases between the germline ends. This CDR3 reads CASSGNTGQLSNQPQHF. In DNA, the CDR3 is TGTGCCAGCAGCGGCAACACGGGACAACTTAGCAATCAGCCCCAGCATTTT.

The chain carries TRBV12-3 or TRBV12-4 and TRBJ2-1; D possibly corresponds to TRBD2 (5 bases). The CDR3 spans 13 residues. V was trimmed by 5 bases and J by 7 bases, leaving 12 bases between them. The CDR3 sequence: CASSINGVNEQFF. CDR3 bases: TGTGCCAGCAGTATCAACGGGGTAAATGAGCAGTTCTTC.

The V gene is TRBV3-1 (or the pseudogene TRBV3-2), the J gene TRBJ2-1, with D perhaps matching TRBD1 (6 bases). CDR3 length: 16 residues. V gave up 4 bases and J gave up 4 bases, with 17 bases separating them. Germline V gives CDR1 LGHDT, CDR2 YNNKEL (reference sequence). This chain's CDR3 is CASSREFGTPYNEQFF. In DNA, the CDR3 is TGTGCCAGCAGCCGAGAGTTCGGGACACCGTACAATGAGCAGTTCTTC.

This clone has only one observation. V is TRBV29-1 and J is TRBJ2-2, with 10 nucleotides matching TRBD1. In germline, CDR1 is SQVTM, CDR2 ANQGSEA. The CDR3 is 15 residues long. Trimming took 3 bases from V and 7 from J; bases not matched to a gene: 8. The DNA for the CDR3 is TGCAGCGTTGAGGTTCGACAGGGGGCTGACGGGGAGCTGTTTTTT. This codes for CSVEVRQGADGELFF.

The rearrangement joins TRBV5-1 to TRBJ2-7; 9 bases line up with TRBD1. The germline gives CDR1 SGHRS, CDR2 YFSETQ. The CDR3 covers 14 residues. V lost 4 bases and J lost 6; bases outside the gene matches: 8. CDR3 in DNA: TGCGCCAGCAGCATCGGGACAGGGATTTCCGAGCAGTACTTC. Translated: CASSIGTGISEQYF.

This clone was detected only a few times. CDR3 sequence: CASVWGASGGDEQFF. The CDR3 bases are TGTGCTAGTGTTTGGGGGGCTAGCGGGGGCGATGAGCAGTTCTTC. V and J are TRBV12-5 and TRBJ2-1; 10 bases match TRBD2. J gave up 8 bases and V 7 bases, and 11 bases lay outside the gene matches. This CDR3 comprises 15 residues. Germline V gives CDR1 LGHNT, CDR2 FRNRAP.

The chain combines TRBV30 with TRBJ2-5, with D possibly being TRBD2 (6 bases). The CDR3 has 13 amino acids. From germline, CDR1 is GTSNPN and CDR2 SVGIG (reference sequence). V was pared by 6 bases and J by 8 bases, with 19 bases between. The CDR3 nucleotides read TGTGCCTGCCCCGGGCCGAACGGGAGAACCCAGTACTTC. Its translation is CACPGPNGRTQYF.

The chain is built from TRBV11-3 and TRBJ1-1; TRBD1 agrees at 8 bases. V was clipped by 5 bases and J by 2 bases; unmatched bases: 10. Looked up from germline, CDR1 is SGHNT and CDR2 is YENEEA. This CDR3 contains 16 residues. This CDR3 reads CASSQGQGRRNTEAFF. The CDR3 DNA is TGTGCCAGCAGCCAAGGACAGGGAAGGCGTAACACTGAAGCTTTCTTT.

This clone was seen a few times. In DNA, the CDR3 is TGCGCCAGCAGCTTTGCCCTAGATGGGGGCCGGAACGAAAAACTGTTTTTT. Encoded protein: CASSFALDGGRNEKLFF. The chain uses TRBV5-1 and TRBJ1-4; possible D gene TRBD1, 6 bases. Between the trimmed V and J ends, which lost 2 bases and 8 bases, there was a span of 22 bases. The length of the CDR3 is 17 residues. Germline values: CDR1 SGHRS, CDR2 YFSETQ.

The chain is built from TRBV5-1 and TRBJ2-2; D may be TRBD1 (6 bases). Germline V CDR1 and CDR2: SGHRS, YFSETQ. CDR3 length: 15 amino acids. V lost 1 base to trimming and J lost 4 bases, with 11 bases between them. The CDR3 DNA follows: TGCGCCAGCAGCTTGACACAGGGTCCCACCGGGGAGCTGTTTTTT. This codes for CASSLTQGPTGELFF.

J is TRBJ1-2 and V is TRBV13, with 7 bases identical to TRBD1. After removal of 2 bases from V and 0 bases from J, the junction contained 6 bases not matched to a gene. Germline CDR1 is PRHDT and CDR2 is FYEKMQ (reference sequence). The CDR3 is 16 amino acids. CDR3 amino acids: CASSLNRGRANYGYTF. DNA for the CDR3: TGTGCCAGCAGCTTAAACAGGGGCCGAGCTAACTATGGCTACACCTTC.